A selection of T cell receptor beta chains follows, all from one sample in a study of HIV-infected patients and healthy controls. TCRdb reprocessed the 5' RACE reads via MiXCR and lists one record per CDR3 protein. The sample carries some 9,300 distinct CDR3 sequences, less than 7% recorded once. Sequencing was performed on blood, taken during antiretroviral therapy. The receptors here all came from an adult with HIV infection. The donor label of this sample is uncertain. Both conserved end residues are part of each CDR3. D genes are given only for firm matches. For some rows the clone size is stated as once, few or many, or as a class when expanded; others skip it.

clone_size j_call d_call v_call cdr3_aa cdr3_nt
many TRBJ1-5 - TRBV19 CASSIDRGGNQPQHF TGTGCCAGTAGTATAGACAGGGGTGGCAATCAGCCCCAGCATTTT
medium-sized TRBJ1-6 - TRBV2 CASSEQGNSPLHF TGTGCCAGCAGTGAGCAGGGGAATTCACCCCTCCACTTT
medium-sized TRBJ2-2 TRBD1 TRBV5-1 CASSQGGAGNTGELFF TGCGCCAGCAGTCAAGGGGGCGCCGGGAACACCGGGGAGCTGTTTTTT
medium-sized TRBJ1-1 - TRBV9 CASSVGLSLNTEAFF TGTGCCAGCAGCGTAGGTTTAAGCCTGAACACTGAAGCTTTCTTT
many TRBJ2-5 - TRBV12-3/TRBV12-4 CASSFEETQYF TGTGCCAGCAGTTTTGAAGAGACCCAGTACTTC
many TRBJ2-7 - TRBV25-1 CASRGLWVSEQYF TGTGCCAGCAGAGGGTTATGGGTGTCCGAGCAGTACTTC
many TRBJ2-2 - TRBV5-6 CASSISVTGELFF TGTGCCAGCAGCATCAGTGTTACCGGGGAGCTGTTTTTT
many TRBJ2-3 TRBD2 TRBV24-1 CATSDLPTSGGAHTQYF TGTGCCACCAGTGATTTGCCGACTAGCGGGGGGGCGCATACGCAGTATTTT
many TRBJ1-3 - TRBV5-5 CASSLFGRDTIGNTIYF TGTGCCAGCAGCTTGTTCGGCCGGGACACAATAGGAAACACCATATATTTT
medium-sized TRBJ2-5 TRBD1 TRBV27 CASSSPGQAQYF TGTGCCAGCAGTTCCCCAGGACAGGCCCAGTACTTC
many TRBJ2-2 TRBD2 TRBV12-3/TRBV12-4 CASRVAGGGSGELFF TGTGCCAGCAGGGTAGCGGGAGGGGGGTCCGGGGAGCTGTTTTTT
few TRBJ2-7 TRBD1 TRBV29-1 CSVRETGRREQYF TGCAGCGTTCGTGAGACAGGGCGGCGCGAGCAGTACTTC
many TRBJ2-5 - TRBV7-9 CASSSGLRETQYF TGTGCCAGCAGCTCGGGTTTGAGGGAGACCCAGTACTTC
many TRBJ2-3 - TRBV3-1 CASSQEIDSTTDTQYF TGTGCCAGCAGCCAAGAAATTGACAGCACCACAGATACGCAGTATTTT
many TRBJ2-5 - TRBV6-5 CASSYVRGQETQYF TGTGCCAGCAGTTATGTCCGGGGCCAAGAGACCCAGTACTTC
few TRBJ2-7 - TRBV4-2 CASSQLTGTYEQYF TGTGCCAGCAGCCAACTCACAGGGACTTACGAGCAGTACTTC
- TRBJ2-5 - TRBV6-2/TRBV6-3 CASSSADWRETQYF TGTGCCAGCAGTTCCGCCGACTGGCGGGAGACCCAGTACTTC
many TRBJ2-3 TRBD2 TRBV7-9 CASSTWTSLTDTQYF TGTGCCAGCAGCACATGGACTAGCCTTACAGATACGCAGTATTTT
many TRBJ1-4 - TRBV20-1 CSAPGQNQMEKLFF TGCAGTGCTCCAGGACAAAACCAAATGGAAAAACTGTTTTTT
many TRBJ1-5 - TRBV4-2 CASSQVNQPQHF TGTGCCAGCAGCCAAGTGAATCAGCCCCAGCATTTT
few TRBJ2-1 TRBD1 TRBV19 CASSIEWGQGLRNEQFF TGTGCCAGTAGTATAGAGTGGGGACAGGGGTTGCGGAATGAGCAGTTCTTC
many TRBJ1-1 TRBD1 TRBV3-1 CASSEGTGAFF TGTGCCAGCAGTGAAGGGACAGGGGCTTTCTTT
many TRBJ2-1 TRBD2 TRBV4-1 CASSQDWLAGAVDEQFF TGCGCCAGCAGCCAAGATTGGCTAGCGGGAGCTGTTGATGAGCAGTTCTTC
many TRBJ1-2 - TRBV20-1 CSARRGGLSRSGYTF TGCAGTGCTAGAAGGGGGGGGCTGTCGCGAAGCGGCTACACCTTC
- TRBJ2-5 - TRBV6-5 CASRLSTQETQYF TGTGCCAGTCGGTTGAGCACCCAAGAGACCCAGTACTTC
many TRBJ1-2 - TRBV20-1 CSVPPSSYGYTF TGCAGTGTCCCACCCTCCAGCTATGGCTACACCTTC
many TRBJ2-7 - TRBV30 CASVGLGYEQYF TGTGCCTCCGTGGGTTTGGGCTACGAGCAGTACTTC
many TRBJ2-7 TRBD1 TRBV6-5 CASSYGTGWEQYF TGTGCCAGCAGTTACGGGACAGGGTGGGAGCAGTACTTC
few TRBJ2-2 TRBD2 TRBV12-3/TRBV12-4 CASSPTSGIIRELFF TGTGCCAGCAGTCCGACTAGCGGGATAATCCGGGAGCTGTTTTTT
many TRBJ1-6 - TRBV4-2 CASSRESGPDSPLHF TGTGCCAGCAGCCGAGAGTCCGGCCCAGATTCACCCCTCCACTTT
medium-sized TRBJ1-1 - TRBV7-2 CASSLNSGNTEAFF TGTGCCAGCAGCTTAAATTCAGGTAACACTGAAGCTTTCTTT
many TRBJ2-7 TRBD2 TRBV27 CASSYRAGDYEQYF TGTGCCAGCAGTTACAGAGCGGGAGACTACGAGCAGTACTTC
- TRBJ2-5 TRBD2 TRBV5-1 CASSGGGLASETQYF TGCGCCAGCAGCGGGGGGGGACTAGCGTCGGAGACCCAGTACTTC
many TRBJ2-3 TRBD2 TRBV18 CASSPRASGGLADTQYF TGTGCCAGCTCACCACGGGCTAGCGGGGGCCTGGCAGATACGCAGTATTTT
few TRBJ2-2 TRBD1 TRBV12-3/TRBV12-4 CASQSQGAAAGELFF TGTGCCAGCCAATCCCAGGGGGCAGCCGCCGGGGAGCTGTTTTTT
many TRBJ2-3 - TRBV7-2 CASSLVARRDTQYF TGTGCCAGCAGCTTAGTGGCTAGAAGAGATACGCAGTATTTT
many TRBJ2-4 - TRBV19 CASSPPKGFGDIQYF TGTGCCAGTAGTCCTCCTAAGGGGTTCGGAGACATTCAGTACTTC
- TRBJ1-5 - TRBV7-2 CERRKKRNGKDKPQHF TGTGAAAGAAGAAAAAAAAGAAACGGGAAGGATAAGCCCCAGCATTTT
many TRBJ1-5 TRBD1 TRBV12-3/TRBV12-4 CASSDLTGSNQPQHF TGTGCCAGCAGTGACCTGACAGGGAGCAATCAGCCCCAGCATTTT
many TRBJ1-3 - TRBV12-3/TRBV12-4 CASTLHYSGNTIYF TGTGCCAGCACCCTCCACTACTCTGGAAACACCATATATTTT
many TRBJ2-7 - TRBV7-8 CASSPGYEQYF TGTGCCAGCAGCCCCGGCTACGAGCAGTACTTC
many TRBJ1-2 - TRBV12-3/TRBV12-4 CATTRGEGGYTF TGTGCCACAACGCGAGGGGAAGGGGGCTACACCTTC
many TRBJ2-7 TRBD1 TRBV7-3 CASSLQDRGYEQYF TGTGCCAGCAGCTTGCAGGACAGGGGGTACGAGCAGTACTTC
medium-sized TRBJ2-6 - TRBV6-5 CASRGEDRWGANVLTF TGTGCCAGCAGAGGCGAAGATCGATGGGGGGCCAACGTCCTGACTTTC
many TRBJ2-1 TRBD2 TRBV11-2 CASSLELAGYNEQFF TGTGCCAGCAGCTTAGAACTAGCGGGCTACAATGAGCAGTTCTTC
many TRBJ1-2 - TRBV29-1 CSVDPTGGNGYTF TGCAGCGTTGACCCGACAGGAGGGAATGGCTACACCTTC